Listed below are T cell receptor beta chains from one sample, sequenced in a study of T cell changes during pregnancy in multiple sclerosis. Measured with immunoSEQ multiplex PCR; TCRdb has only the in-frame clones, and not every one. Of approximately 13,000 clones listed, about 92% are singletons. The sample was peripheral blood, taken in the second trimester of pregnancy. These receptors were taken from a female donor in good health, enrolled as a control in a pregnancy study. The CDR3 runs from the conserved cysteine through the conserved F or W. Each record gives: J gene, V gene, D gene, clone size, CDR3 protein, CDR3 DNA. A D gene is named only where the DNA matches it firmly. A clone size is listed for some rows: how often the clone was seen (once, few, many), or a class if it is expanded.

j_call: TRBJ2-2; v_call: TRBV2; d_call: NA; clone_size: NA; cdr3_aa: CASIGHLKGTGELFF; cdr3_nt: TGTGCCAGCATAGGACATCTAAAGGGGACCGGGGAGCTGTTTTTT
j_call: TRBJ2-7; v_call: TRBV7-9; d_call: TRBD2; clone_size: NA; cdr3_aa: CASSLAQGGGGEQYF; cdr3_nt: TGTGCCAGCAGCTTAGCGCAGGGCGGGGGAGGAGAGCAGTACTTC
j_call: TRBJ1-2; v_call: TRBV7-9; d_call: NA; clone_size: NA; cdr3_aa: CASSLQNGDYGYTF; cdr3_nt: TGTGCCAGCAGCTTACAGAACGGGGACTATGGCTACACCTTC
j_call: TRBJ2-3; v_call: TRBV4-2; d_call: TRBD2; clone_size: NA; cdr3_aa: CASSQILAGGTDTQYF; cdr3_nt: TGTGCCAGCAGCCAAATACTAGCGGGAGGTACAGATACGCAGTATTTT
j_call: TRBJ2-2; v_call: TRBV6-1; d_call: NA; clone_size: NA; cdr3_aa: CASSTSNTGELFF; cdr3_nt: TGTGCCAGCAGTACCAGTAACACCGGGGAGCTGTTTTTT
j_call: TRBJ1-3; v_call: TRBV15; d_call: NA; clone_size: few; cdr3_aa: CATSRDQQTNTIYF; cdr3_nt: TGTGCCACCAGCAGAGATCAACAGACGAACACCATATATTTT
j_call: TRBJ1-2; v_call: TRBV6-1; d_call: NA; clone_size: NA; cdr3_aa: CASGGANYGYTF; cdr3_nt: TGTGCCAGCGGAGGAGCTAACTATGGCTACACCTTC
j_call: TRBJ1-2; v_call: TRBV30; d_call: TRBD1; clone_size: NA; cdr3_aa: CAWSQGAVGGYTF; cdr3_nt: TGTGCCTGGAGTCAGGGGGCGGTGGGTGGCTACACCTTC
j_call: TRBJ2-3; v_call: TRBV2; d_call: NA; clone_size: once; cdr3_aa: CASRGRGLTDTQYF; cdr3_nt: TGTGCCAGCAGGGGCAGGGGCCTCACAGATACGCAGTATTTT
j_call: TRBJ2-3; v_call: TRBV20-1; d_call: NA; clone_size: NA; cdr3_aa: CSATLEDTQYF; cdr3_nt: TGCAGTGCAACACTAGAGGATACGCAGTATTTT
j_call: TRBJ1-2; v_call: TRBV5-1; d_call: NA; clone_size: NA; cdr3_aa: CASSPETGSSGYTF; cdr3_nt: TGCGCCAGCAGCCCAGAGACAGGATCCTCTGGCTACACCTTC
j_call: TRBJ1-2; v_call: TRBV18; d_call: NA; clone_size: NA; cdr3_aa: CASSPTGQDGYTF; cdr3_nt: TGTGCCAGCTCCCCAACAGGGCAGGATGGCTACACCTTC
j_call: TRBJ1-5; v_call: TRBV18; d_call: NA; clone_size: NA; cdr3_aa: CASSPVEHQPQHF; cdr3_nt: TGTGCCAGCTCCCCCGTAGAACATCAGCCCCAGCATTTT
j_call: TRBJ2-5; v_call: TRBV2; d_call: TRBD2; clone_size: NA; cdr3_aa: CASSAGGGKTQYF; cdr3_nt: TGTGCCAGCAGTGCGGGGGGTGGGAAGACCCAGTACTTC
j_call: TRBJ1-1; v_call: TRBV6-6; d_call: NA; clone_size: NA; cdr3_aa: CASSPRVRGGTEAFF; cdr3_nt: TGTGCCAGCAGTCCCCGAGTACGAGGAGGCACTGAAGCTTTCTTT
j_call: TRBJ1-1; v_call: TRBV28; d_call: NA; clone_size: NA; cdr3_aa: CASSPNTEAFF; cdr3_nt: TGTGCCAGCAGTCCTAACACTGAAGCTTTCTTT
j_call: TRBJ1-2; v_call: TRBV7-2; d_call: TRBD1; clone_size: NA; cdr3_aa: CASSHKDRGRGYTF; cdr3_nt: TGTGCCAGCAGCCATAAGGACAGGGGGCGAGGCTACACCTTC
j_call: TRBJ2-2; v_call: TRBV25-1; d_call: TRBD1; clone_size: once; cdr3_aa: CASSETGQQGGELFF; cdr3_nt: TGTGCCAGCAGTGAAACGGGACAGCAAGGAGGGGAGCTGTTTTTT
j_call: TRBJ2-3; v_call: TRBV6-4; d_call: TRBD1; clone_size: NA; cdr3_aa: CASSDTGPGTGGRTDTQYF; cdr3_nt: TGTGCCAGCAGTGACACAGGTCCCGGGACAGGGGGCCGCACAGATACGCAGTATTTT
j_call: TRBJ2-1; v_call: TRBV2; d_call: TRBD2; clone_size: NA; cdr3_aa: CASSEVRTSGIGRVFF; cdr3_nt: TGTGCCAGCAGTGAAGTTCGGACTAGCGGGATAGGGCGTGTGTTCTTC
j_call: TRBJ2-3; v_call: TRBV15; d_call: TRBD1; clone_size: NA; cdr3_aa: CATSRDRGQGALGTDTQYF; cdr3_nt: TGTGCCACCAGCAGAGATAGGGGACAGGGGGCATTAGGGACAGATACGCAGTATTTT
j_call: TRBJ1-4; v_call: TRBV5-6; d_call: NA; clone_size: NA; cdr3_aa: CASSLGHLTNEKLFF; cdr3_nt: TGTGCCAGCAGCTTGGGACACCTAACTAATGAAAAACTGTTTTTT
j_call: TRBJ1-4; v_call: TRBV5-4; d_call: TRBD1; clone_size: NA; cdr3_aa: CASSLQGALPKLFF; cdr3_nt: TGTGCCAGCAGCCTACAGGGGGCGCTTCCAAAACTGTTTTTT
j_call: TRBJ2-7; v_call: TRBV30; d_call: TRBD1; clone_size: NA; cdr3_aa: CAWKETGGAEQYF; cdr3_nt: TGTGCCTGGAAAGAGACAGGGGGCGCCGAGCAGTACTTC
j_call: TRBJ1-2; v_call: TRBV4-1; d_call: NA; clone_size: once; cdr3_aa: CASSQAASGLYGYTF; cdr3_nt: TGCGCCAGCAGCCAAGCCGCCAGTGGACTTTATGGCTACACCTTC
j_call: TRBJ2-3; v_call: TRBV9; d_call: NA; clone_size: NA; cdr3_aa: CASSVGGDTQYF; cdr3_nt: TGTGCCAGCAGCGTCGGGGGAGATACGCAGTATTTT
j_call: TRBJ1-4; v_call: TRBV6-6; d_call: NA; clone_size: NA; cdr3_aa: CASSYDPEVTNEKLFF; cdr3_nt: TGTGCCAGCAGTTACGACCCGGAGGTAACTAATGAAAAACTGTTTTTT
j_call: TRBJ2-5; v_call: TRBV4-2; d_call: NA; clone_size: NA; cdr3_aa: CASSPQSGGAETQYF; cdr3_nt: TGTGCCAGCAGCCCCCAGAGTGGGGGGGCCGAGACCCAGTACTTC
j_call: TRBJ1-2; v_call: TRBV28; d_call: NA; clone_size: NA; cdr3_aa: CASSLYFPKNYGYTF; cdr3_nt: TGTGCCAGCAGTTTATACTTTCCGAAAAACTATGGCTACACCTTC
j_call: TRBJ2-2; v_call: TRBV29-1; d_call: TRBD2; clone_size: NA; cdr3_aa: CSAGWSGRAGSPGELFF; cdr3_nt: TGCAGCGCCGGCTGGAGCGGGAGGGCCGGGAGCCCCGGGGAGCTGTTTTTT
j_call: TRBJ2-2; v_call: TRBV19; d_call: TRBD2; clone_size: NA; cdr3_aa: CASSMIRLAGITGELFF; cdr3_nt: TGTGCCAGTAGTATGATTCGCCTAGCGGGAATCACCGGGGAGCTGTTTTTT
j_call: TRBJ1-3; v_call: TRBV25-1; d_call: NA; clone_size: NA; cdr3_aa: CASSVLGPGNTIYF; cdr3_nt: TGTGCCAGCAGTGTACTAGGACCTGGAAACACCATATATTTT
j_call: TRBJ2-7; v_call: TRBV19; d_call: TRBD2; clone_size: few; cdr3_aa: CASSKGGGYEQYF; cdr3_nt: TGTGCCAGTAGTAAGGGCGGGGGATACGAGCAGTACTTC
j_call: TRBJ2-3; v_call: TRBV5-4; d_call: NA; clone_size: NA; cdr3_aa: CASSPGGTALTDTQYF; cdr3_nt: TGTGCCAGCAGCCCGGGAGGGACAGCTTTAACAGATACGCAGTATTTT
j_call: TRBJ2-1; v_call: TRBV7-2; d_call: TRBD1; clone_size: NA; cdr3_aa: CASSSDRGSYNEQFF; cdr3_nt: TGTGCCAGCAGCTCGGACAGGGGGTCCTACAATGAGCAGTTCTTC
j_call: TRBJ1-2; v_call: TRBV28; d_call: TRBD1; clone_size: few; cdr3_aa: CASSDGQGNYGYTF; cdr3_nt: TGTGCCAGCAGTGACGGACAGGGTAACTATGGCTACACCTTC
j_call: TRBJ1-2; v_call: TRBV9; d_call: TRBD1; clone_size: once; cdr3_aa: CASSGRGLHYGYTF; cdr3_nt: TGTGCCAGCAGTGGCAGGGGGCTTCACTATGGCTACACCTTC
j_call: TRBJ1-6; v_call: TRBV6-1; d_call: TRBD1; clone_size: NA; cdr3_aa: CASKTGANSPLHF; cdr3_nt: TGTGCCAGTAAGACAGGGGCTAATTCACCCCTCCACTTT
j_call: TRBJ2-3; v_call: TRBV18; d_call: NA; clone_size: NA; cdr3_aa: CASSPTGGLNTQYF; cdr3_nt: TGTGCCAGCTCACCTACGGGGGGCCTAAATACGCAGTATTTT
j_call: TRBJ2-7; v_call: TRBV2; d_call: TRBD1; clone_size: NA; cdr3_aa: CASSSGDRALYEQYF; cdr3_nt: TGTGCCAGCAGCAGCGGGGACAGGGCCCTCTACGAGCAGTACTTC
j_call: TRBJ2-3; v_call: TRBV4-3; d_call: TRBD2; clone_size: NA; cdr3_aa: CASSQVEAGGRTQYF; cdr3_nt: TGCGCCAGCAGCCAAGTGGAAGCGGGAGGTAGGACGCAGTATTTT
j_call: TRBJ1-1; v_call: TRBV25-1; d_call: NA; clone_size: NA; cdr3_aa: CASSNRVKAFF; cdr3_nt: TGTGCCAGCAGTAACAGGGTGAAGGCTTTCTTT
j_call: TRBJ2-2; v_call: TRBV6-4; d_call: NA; clone_size: NA; cdr3_aa: CASSDGTNTGELFF; cdr3_nt: TGTGCCAGCAGTGACGGGACTAACACCGGGGAGCTGTTTTTT
j_call: TRBJ2-1; v_call: TRBV9; d_call: NA; clone_size: NA; cdr3_aa: CASSEWNGGEQFF; cdr3_nt: TGTGCCAGCAGCGAATGGAACGGCGGTGAGCAGTTCTTC
j_call: TRBJ2-6; v_call: TRBV5-4; d_call: NA; clone_size: NA; cdr3_aa: CASSFRQVTSGANVLTF; cdr3_nt: TGTGCCAGCAGCTTTCGGCAGGTCACCTCTGGGGCCAACGTCCTGACTTTC
j_call: TRBJ2-5; v_call: TRBV4-3; d_call: TRBD2; clone_size: NA; cdr3_aa: CASSQDTGGETQYF; cdr3_nt: TGCGCCAGCAGCCAAGACACGGGAGGGGAGACCCAGTACTTC
j_call: TRBJ1-2; v_call: TRBV10-2; d_call: NA; clone_size: NA; cdr3_aa: CAAGTNYGYTF; cdr3_nt: TGCGCCGCGGGAACGAACTATGGCTACACCTTC
j_call: TRBJ2-1; v_call: TRBV7-9; d_call: NA; clone_size: NA; cdr3_aa: CASSFRETGNEQFF; cdr3_nt: TGTGCCAGCAGCTTTCGGGAAACGGGAAATGAGCAGTTCTTC
j_call: TRBJ1-3; v_call: TRBV4-1; d_call: NA; clone_size: few; cdr3_aa: CASSQDGRAGNTIYF; cdr3_nt: TGCGCCAGCAGCCAAGATGGGAGGGCTGGAAACACCATATATTTT
j_call: TRBJ2-4; v_call: TRBV7-9; d_call: NA; clone_size: NA; cdr3_aa: CASSPLGGSVIQYF; cdr3_nt: TGTGCCAGCAGCCCCCTTGGGGGGAGTGTCATTCAGTACTTC
j_call: TRBJ1-2; v_call: TRBV9; d_call: NA; clone_size: once; cdr3_aa: CASSVVGGYGYTF; cdr3_nt: TGTGCCAGCAGCGTAGTGGGAGGGTATGGCTACACCTTC
j_call: TRBJ2-5; v_call: TRBV6-5; d_call: NA; clone_size: NA; cdr3_aa: CASRRDPSQETQYF; cdr3_nt: TGTGCCAGCAGGCGGGACCCATCCCAAGAGACCCAGTACTTC
j_call: TRBJ1-4; v_call: TRBV5-1; d_call: TRBD1; clone_size: NA; cdr3_aa: CASSTGQGQNNEKLFF; cdr3_nt: TGCGCCAGCAGCACGGGACAGGGTCAAAATAATGAAAAACTGTTTTTT
j_call: TRBJ1-4; v_call: TRBV2; d_call: NA; clone_size: NA; cdr3_aa: CASSGQGGEKLFF; cdr3_nt: TGTGCCAGCAGTGGGCAGGGAGGAGAAAAACTGTTTTTT